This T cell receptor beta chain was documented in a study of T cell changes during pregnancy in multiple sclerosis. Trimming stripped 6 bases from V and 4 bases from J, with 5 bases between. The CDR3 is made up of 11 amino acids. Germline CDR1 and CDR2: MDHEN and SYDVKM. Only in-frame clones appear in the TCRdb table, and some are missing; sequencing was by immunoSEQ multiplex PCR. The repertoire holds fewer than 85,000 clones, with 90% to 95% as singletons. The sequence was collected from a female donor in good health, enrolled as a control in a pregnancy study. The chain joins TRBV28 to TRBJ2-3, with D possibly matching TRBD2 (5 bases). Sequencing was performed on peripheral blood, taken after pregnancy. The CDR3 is CASREADTQYF. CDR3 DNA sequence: TGTGCCAGCAGGGAGGCAGATACGCAGTATTTT.